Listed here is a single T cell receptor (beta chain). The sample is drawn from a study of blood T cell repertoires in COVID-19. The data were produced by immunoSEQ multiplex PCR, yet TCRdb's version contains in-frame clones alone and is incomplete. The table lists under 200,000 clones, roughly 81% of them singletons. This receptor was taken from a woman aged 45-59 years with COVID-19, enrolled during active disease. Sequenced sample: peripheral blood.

The CDR3 protein is CASSRAQAGTYEQYF. The CDR3 bases are TGCGCCAGCAGCCGGGCCCAGGCAGGGACCTACGAGCAGTACTTC. The chain has TRBV4-1 and TRBJ2-7, with a tentative D call TRBD1 (5 bases). The V end was cut by 4 bases, the J end by 2 bases, with 15 bases between. The germline V gene has CDR1 MGHRA and CDR2 YSYEKL. CDR3 length: 15 amino acids.